These T cell receptor beta chains were read from a single sample in a study of cytomegalovirus exposure and HLA in healthy donors. Sequenced by immunoSEQ multiplex PCR; TCRdb stores in-frame clones only, minus some. The table for this sample gives roughly 34,000 clones. Material for sequencing was PBMCs. Receptor source: a middle-aged woman in good health and CMV-seropositive. Each CDR3 is given with its conserved first and last residue. The D gene is left open where the match is weak.

d_call: -; v_call: TRBV30; j_call: TRBJ2-3; cdr3_aa: CAGSLTGLGTDTQYF; cdr3_nt: TGTGCCGGGAGTCTTACTGGTCTCGGCACAGATACGCAGTATTTT
d_call: TRBD1; v_call: TRBV28; j_call: TRBJ1-2; cdr3_aa: CASGGQSGDGYTF; cdr3_nt: TGTGCCAGCGGGGGACAGTCAGGAGATGGCTACACCTTC
d_call: -; v_call: TRBV5-4; j_call: TRBJ2-3; cdr3_aa: CASSLGQTDTQYF; cdr3_nt: TGTGCCAGCAGCTTGGGTCAGACAGATACGCAGTATTTT
d_call: TRBD1; v_call: TRBV6-5; j_call: TRBJ2-7; cdr3_aa: CASSYLGQSYEQYF; cdr3_nt: TGTGCCAGCAGTTACCTGGGACAGTCCTACGAGCAGTACTTC
d_call: -; v_call: TRBV29-1; j_call: TRBJ2-7; cdr3_aa: CSVEDQPRGQGDYEQYF; cdr3_nt: TGCAGCGTTGAAGATCAGCCGAGGGGACAAGGTGACTACGAGCAGTACTTC
d_call: -; v_call: TRBV6-1; j_call: TRBJ2-2; cdr3_aa: CASSETQGSLNTGELFF; cdr3_nt: TGTGCCAGCAGTGAGACCCAGGGGTCCCTGAACACCGGGGAGCTGTTTTTT
d_call: -; v_call: TRBV5-4; j_call: TRBJ1-4; cdr3_aa: CASSLAGSEKLFF; cdr3_nt: TGTGCCAGCAGCTTGGCTGGCAGTGAAAAACTGTTTTTT
d_call: TRBD1; v_call: TRBV29-1; j_call: TRBJ2-1; cdr3_aa: CSGKGTGGKNEQFF; cdr3_nt: TGCAGCGGCAAAGGGACAGGGGGCAAAAATGAGCAGTTCTTC
d_call: -; v_call: TRBV7-9; j_call: TRBJ2-7; cdr3_aa: CATGHNAYEQYF; cdr3_nt: TGTGCCACTGGACATAACGCCTACGAGCAGTACTTC
d_call: TRBD2; v_call: TRBV7-3; j_call: TRBJ2-3; cdr3_aa: CASSLLAGGLGDTQYF; cdr3_nt: TGTGCCAGCAGCTTACTAGCGGGAGGGCTGGGAGATACGCAGTATTTT
d_call: -; v_call: TRBV4-1; j_call: TRBJ2-3; cdr3_aa: CASSQDGPDTQYF; cdr3_nt: TGCGCCAGCAGCCAAGACGGTCCAGATACGCAGTATTTT
d_call: TRBD2; v_call: TRBV9; j_call: TRBJ2-5; cdr3_aa: CASSVVAGGSETQYF; cdr3_nt: TGTGCCAGCAGCGTAGTAGCGGGAGGGTCGGAGACCCAGTACTTC
d_call: TRBD1; v_call: TRBV29-1; j_call: TRBJ1-1; cdr3_aa: CSVPGQGVEAFF; cdr3_nt: TGCAGCGTACCGGGACAGGGGGTTGAAGCTTTCTTT
d_call: -; v_call: TRBV7-9; j_call: TRBJ1-5; cdr3_aa: CASSKSANNQPQHF; cdr3_nt: TGTGCCAGCAGCAAGTCCGCTAACAATCAGCCCCAGCATTTT
d_call: TRBD1; v_call: TRBV7-9; j_call: TRBJ1-5; cdr3_aa: CASSTSTGVQPQHF; cdr3_nt: TGTGCCAGCAGCACAAGTACAGGGGTTCAGCCCCAGCATTTT
d_call: -; v_call: TRBV7-8; j_call: TRBJ1-1; cdr3_aa: CASSVRAMNTEAFF; cdr3_nt: TGTGCCAGCAGCGTCCGAGCGATGAACACTGAAGCTTTCTTT
d_call: TRBD1; v_call: TRBV4-1; j_call: TRBJ1-4; cdr3_aa: CASSQGIGQGPENEKLFF; cdr3_nt: TGCGCCAGCAGCCAAGGAATTGGACAGGGGCCCGAAAATGAAAAACTGTTTTTT
d_call: TRBD1; v_call: TRBV9; j_call: TRBJ2-5; cdr3_aa: CASSSLNRGVSRETQYF; cdr3_nt: TGTGCCAGCAGCTCTTTAAACAGGGGGGTCAGTAGGGAGACCCAGTACTTC
d_call: TRBD2; v_call: TRBV6-5; j_call: TRBJ2-7; cdr3_aa: CASTGLAGEQYF; cdr3_nt: TGTGCCAGCACGGGGCTAGCGGGGGAGCAGTACTTC
d_call: -; v_call: TRBV18; j_call: TRBJ1-5; cdr3_aa: CASSSSVVGQPQHF; cdr3_nt: TGTGCCAGCTCTTCTAGCGTCGTTGGTCAGCCCCAGCATTTT
d_call: TRBD2; v_call: TRBV4-1; j_call: TRBJ2-4; cdr3_aa: CASSPSKSGSFQYF; cdr3_nt: TGCGCCAGCAGCCCGTCAAAAAGCGGGAGTTTTCAGTACTTC
d_call: -; v_call: TRBV9; j_call: TRBJ1-3; cdr3_aa: CASSVNGDSGNTIYF; cdr3_nt: TGTGCCAGCAGCGTAAACGGGGACTCTGGAAACACCATATATTTT
d_call: TRBD2; v_call: TRBV6-5; j_call: TRBJ2-7; cdr3_aa: CASSPGLAEEQYF; cdr3_nt: TGTGCCAGCAGTCCGGGACTAGCGGAAGAGCAGTACTTC
d_call: -; v_call: TRBV7-9; j_call: TRBJ2-7; cdr3_aa: CASSLLTSSYEQYF; cdr3_nt: TGTGCCAGCAGCCTACTGACTAGCTCCTACGAGCAGTACTTC
d_call: -; v_call: TRBV19; j_call: TRBJ1-1; cdr3_aa: CASSIMVRTEAFF; cdr3_nt: TGTGCCAGTAGTATAATGGTGAGGACTGAAGCTTTCTTT
d_call: -; v_call: TRBV11-2; j_call: TRBJ2-7; cdr3_aa: CASSPRTSSGEQYF; cdr3_nt: TGTGCCAGCAGCCCCCGGACTTCCTCGGGTGAGCAGTACTTC
d_call: -; v_call: TRBV4-2; j_call: TRBJ2-1; cdr3_aa: CASSQEWTHQFF; cdr3_nt: TGTGCCAGCAGCCAAGAATGGACTCACCAGTTCTTC
d_call: -; v_call: TRBV30; j_call: TRBJ1-4; cdr3_aa: CAWSGPLEKLFF; cdr3_nt: TGTGCCTGGAGTGGTCCTTTGGAAAAACTGTTTTTT
d_call: TRBD1; v_call: TRBV7-2; j_call: TRBJ1-5; cdr3_aa: CASSLEGQGAGQPQHF; cdr3_nt: TGTGCCAGCAGCTTAGAGGGGCAGGGGGCCGGACAGCCCCAGCATTTT
d_call: TRBD2; v_call: TRBV7-2; j_call: TRBJ2-7; cdr3_aa: CASSTPFQRETNEQYF; cdr3_nt: TGTGCCAGCAGCACCCCCTTCCAGCGGGAGACTAACGAGCAGTACTTC
d_call: TRBD1; v_call: TRBV9; j_call: TRBJ2-7; cdr3_aa: CASSVGDRASYEQYF; cdr3_nt: TGTGCCAGCAGCGTAGGGGACAGGGCTTCCTACGAGCAGTACTTC
d_call: -; v_call: TRBV6-6; j_call: TRBJ2-7; cdr3_aa: CASSRDISYEQYF; cdr3_nt: TGTGCCAGCAGTAGGGACATTTCCTACGAGCAGTACTTC
d_call: TRBD2; v_call: TRBV18; j_call: TRBJ2-3; cdr3_aa: CASSPLAGLTDTQYF; cdr3_nt: TGTGCCAGCTCACCCTTAGCGGGACTGACAGATACGCAGTATTTT
d_call: TRBD1; v_call: TRBV4-1; j_call: TRBJ1-1; cdr3_aa: CASSQDRGTATKLNTEAFF; cdr3_nt: TGCGCCAGCAGCCAAGATCGAGGGACAGCTACTAAACTGAACACTGAAGCTTTCTTT
d_call: TRBD1; v_call: TRBV29-1; j_call: TRBJ1-2; cdr3_aa: CSVRLGTEIKKGGYTF; cdr3_nt: TGCAGCGTCAGGCTCGGGACAGAAATAAAAAAGGGTGGCTACACCTTC
d_call: TRBD2; v_call: TRBV30; j_call: TRBJ2-7; cdr3_aa: CACRKGLAGEQYF; cdr3_nt: TGTGCCTGCCGAAAGGGACTAGCGGGAGAGCAGTACTTC
d_call: -; v_call: TRBV6-5; j_call: TRBJ2-7; cdr3_aa: CASSSGGSYEQYF; cdr3_nt: TGTGCCAGCAGCTCTGGCGGTTCCTACGAGCAGTACTTC
d_call: -; v_call: TRBV7-8; j_call: TRBJ2-7; cdr3_aa: CASSSLNRESSYEQYF; cdr3_nt: TGTGCCAGCAGCTCCCTGAACAGGGAAAGCTCCTACGAGCAGTACTTC
d_call: TRBD1; v_call: TRBV6-6; j_call: TRBJ1-4; cdr3_aa: CASSLDRAVGEKLFF; cdr3_nt: TGTGCCAGCAGTTTAGACAGGGCGGTTGGAGAAAAACTGTTTTTT
d_call: -; v_call: TRBV2; j_call: TRBJ2-2; cdr3_aa: CASRRQANTGELFF; cdr3_nt: TGTGCCAGCAGAAGACAGGCCAACACCGGGGAGCTGTTTTTT
d_call: -; v_call: TRBV14; j_call: TRBJ2-1; cdr3_aa: CASSQERGESGQFF; cdr3_nt: TGTGCCAGCAGCCAGGAAAGGGGCGAAAGTGGGCAGTTCTTC
d_call: TRBD1; v_call: TRBV27; j_call: TRBJ2-7; cdr3_aa: CASSGTGSRYEQYF; cdr3_nt: TGTGCCAGCAGCGGGACAGGGAGCCGCTACGAGCAGTACTTC
d_call: -; v_call: TRBV21-1; j_call: TRBJ2-5; cdr3_aa: CASSKVWECQETQYF; cdr3_nt: TGTGCCAGCAGCAAAGTTTGGGAGTGCCAAGAGACCCAGTACTTC
d_call: -; v_call: TRBV18; j_call: TRBJ1-4; cdr3_aa: CASSERGNEKLFF; cdr3_nt: TGTGCCAGCTCGGAAAGGGGTAATGAAAAACTGTTTTTT
d_call: -; v_call: TRBV10-3; j_call: TRBJ2-6; cdr3_aa: CAISEDRGGANVLTF; cdr3_nt: TGTGCCATCAGTGAGGATCGGGGTGGGGCCAACGTCCTGACTTTC
d_call: TRBD2; v_call: TRBV28; j_call: TRBJ2-3; cdr3_aa: CASSRLAGVTDTQYF; cdr3_nt: TGTGCCAGCAGTAGACTAGCGGGAGTCACAGATACGCAGTATTTT
d_call: TRBD1; v_call: TRBV30; j_call: TRBJ1-5; cdr3_aa: CAWSNLQGANNQPQHF; cdr3_nt: TGTGCCTGGAGCAACCTACAGGGGGCGAACAATCAGCCCCAGCATTTT
d_call: -; v_call: TRBV19; j_call: TRBJ1-1; cdr3_aa: CASSISWNQANTEAFF; cdr3_nt: TGTGCCAGTAGTATAAGTTGGAACCAGGCGAACACTGAAGCTTTCTTT
d_call: TRBD1; v_call: TRBV25-1; j_call: TRBJ1-4; cdr3_aa: CASSPGGFEKLFF; cdr3_nt: TGTGCCAGCAGTCCAGGGGGCTTTGAAAAACTGTTTTTT
d_call: -; v_call: TRBV4-3; j_call: TRBJ1-1; cdr3_aa: CASRPRARSNTEAFF; cdr3_nt: TGCGCCAGCAGACCCAGAGCGCGGTCGAACACTGAAGCTTTCTTT